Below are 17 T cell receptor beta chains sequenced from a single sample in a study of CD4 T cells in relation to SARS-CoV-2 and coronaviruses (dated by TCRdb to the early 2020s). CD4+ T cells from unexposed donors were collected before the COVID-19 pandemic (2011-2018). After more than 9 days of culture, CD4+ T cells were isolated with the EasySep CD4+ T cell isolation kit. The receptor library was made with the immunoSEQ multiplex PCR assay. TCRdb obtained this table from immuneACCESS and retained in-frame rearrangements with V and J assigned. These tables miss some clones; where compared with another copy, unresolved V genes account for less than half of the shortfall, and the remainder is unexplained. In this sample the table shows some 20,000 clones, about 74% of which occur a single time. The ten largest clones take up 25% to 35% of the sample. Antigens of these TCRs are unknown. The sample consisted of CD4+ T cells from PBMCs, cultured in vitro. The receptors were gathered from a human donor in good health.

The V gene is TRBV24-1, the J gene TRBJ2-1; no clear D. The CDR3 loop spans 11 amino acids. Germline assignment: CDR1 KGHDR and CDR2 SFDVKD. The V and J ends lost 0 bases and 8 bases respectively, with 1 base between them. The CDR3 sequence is CATSDLYEQFF. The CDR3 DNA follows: TGTGCCACCAGTGATTTGTATGAGCAGTTCTTC.

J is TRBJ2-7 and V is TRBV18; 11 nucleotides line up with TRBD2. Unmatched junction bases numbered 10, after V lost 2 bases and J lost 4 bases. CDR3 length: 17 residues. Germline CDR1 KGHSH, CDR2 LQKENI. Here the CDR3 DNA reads TGTGCCAGCTCACCAAAGATAGGACTAGCGGGCCTTTACGAGCAGTACTTC. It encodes CASSPKIGLAGLYEQYF.

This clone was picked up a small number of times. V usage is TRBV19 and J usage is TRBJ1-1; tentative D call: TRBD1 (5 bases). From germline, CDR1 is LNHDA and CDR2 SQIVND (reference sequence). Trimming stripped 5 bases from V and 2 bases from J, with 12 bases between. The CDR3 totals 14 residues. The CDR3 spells CASSPDRLNTEAFF. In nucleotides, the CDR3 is TGTGCCAGTAGTCCCGACAGACTCAACACTGAAGCTTTCTTT.

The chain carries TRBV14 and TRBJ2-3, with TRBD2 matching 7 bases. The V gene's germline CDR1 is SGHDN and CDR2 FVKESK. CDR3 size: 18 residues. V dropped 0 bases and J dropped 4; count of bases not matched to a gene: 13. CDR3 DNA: TGTGCCAGCAGCCAAGATTGGTTTGTGGCGGGAGCCCCAGATACGCAGTATTTT. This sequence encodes CASSQDWFVAGAPDTQYF.

The CDR3 bases are TGTGCCAGCAGTGTCGGCGCGGCGAAGCCCCAGCATTTT. Residues: CASSVGAAKPQHF. This chain links TRBV2 with TRBJ1-5; D unresolved. The CDR3 extends over 13 amino acids. Germline CDR1 SNHLY, CDR2 FYNNEI. The V end was cut by 4 bases, the J end by 8 bases, with 12 bases between.

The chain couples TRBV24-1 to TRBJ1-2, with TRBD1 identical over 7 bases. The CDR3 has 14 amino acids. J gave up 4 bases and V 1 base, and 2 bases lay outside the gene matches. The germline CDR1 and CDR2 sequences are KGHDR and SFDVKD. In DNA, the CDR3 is TGTGCCACCAGTGATTTTAACAGGGGCTATGGCTACACCTTC. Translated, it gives CATSDFNRGYGYTF.

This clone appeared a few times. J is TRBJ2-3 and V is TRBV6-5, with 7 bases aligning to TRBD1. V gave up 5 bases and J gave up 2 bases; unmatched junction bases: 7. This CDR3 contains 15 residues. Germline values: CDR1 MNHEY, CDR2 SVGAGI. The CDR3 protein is CASSPGTVYTDTQYF. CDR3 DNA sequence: TGTGCCAGCAGTCCTGGGACAGTTTACACAGATACGCAGTATTTT.

The CDR3 loop is CASSVATEAGGPGEQFF. CDR3 nucleotides: TGTGCCAGCAGCGTAGCTACGGAAGCGGGAGGGCCAGGTGAGCAGTTCTTC. The chain has TRBV9 and TRBJ2-1; 10 bases are a match to TRBD2. This CDR3 contains 17 residues. Unmatched junction bases numbered 12, after V lost 0 bases and J lost 9 bases. Germline V gives CDR1 SGDLS, CDR2 YYNGEE.

CDR3 amino acids: CASSFPGRGNEQFF. CDR3 in DNA: TGTGCCAGCAGCTTCCCTGGGCGGGGGAATGAGCAGTTCTTC. The V gene is TRBV7-9, the J gene TRBJ2-1, with TRBD2 matching 7 bases. Germline CDR1 SEHNR, CDR2 FQNEAQ (reference sequence). V shed 3 bases and J 7 bases; nucleotides not matched to a gene: 6. There are 14 residues in the CDR3. Drawing the rest from reference TRBV7-9 and TRBJ2-1, the complete variable domain is DTGVSQNPRHKITKRGQNVTFRCDPISEHNRLYWYRQTLGQGPEFLTYFQNEAQLEKSRLLSDRFSAERPKGSFSTLEIQRTEQGDSAMYLCASSFPGRGNEQFFGPGTRLTVL.

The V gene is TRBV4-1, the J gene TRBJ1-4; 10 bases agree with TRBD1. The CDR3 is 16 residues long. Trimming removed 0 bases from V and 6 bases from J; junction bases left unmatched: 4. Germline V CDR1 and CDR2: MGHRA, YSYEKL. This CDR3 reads CASSQDGTGVHEKLFF. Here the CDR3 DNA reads TGCGCCAGCAGCCAAGATGGGACAGGGGTTCATGAAAAACTGTTTTTT.

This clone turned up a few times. The CDR3 DNA follows: TGTGCCAGCAGCCTGACTAGCGGGTGGGGCAATGAGCAGTTCTTC. Translation gives CASSLTSGWGNEQFF. This chain connects TRBV5-6 to TRBJ2-1; 10 positions agree with TRBD2. V lost 4 bases and J lost 6; bases outside the gene matches: 7. The CDR3 loop spans 15 amino acids. Germline loops: CDR1 SGHDT, CDR2 YYEEEE.

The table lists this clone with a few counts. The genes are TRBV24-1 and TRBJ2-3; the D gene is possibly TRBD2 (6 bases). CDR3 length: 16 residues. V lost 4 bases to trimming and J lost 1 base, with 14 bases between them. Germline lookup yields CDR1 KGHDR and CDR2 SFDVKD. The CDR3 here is CATSEARSGRTDTQYF. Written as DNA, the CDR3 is TGTGCCACCAGTGAGGCCCGCAGCGGGCGCACAGATACGCAGTATTTT.

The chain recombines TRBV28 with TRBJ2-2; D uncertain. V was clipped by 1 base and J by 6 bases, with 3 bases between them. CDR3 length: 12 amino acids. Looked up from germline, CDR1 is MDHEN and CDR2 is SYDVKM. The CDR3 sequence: CASSLLPGELFF. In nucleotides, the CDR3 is TGTGCCAGCAGTTTATTACCCGGGGAGCTGTTTTTT. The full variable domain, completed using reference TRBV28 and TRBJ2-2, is DVKVTQSSRYLVKRTGEKVFLECVQDMDHENMFWYRQDPGLGLRLIYFSYDVKMKEKGDIPEGYSVSREKKERFSLILESASTNQTSMYLCASSLLPGELFFGEGSRLTVL.

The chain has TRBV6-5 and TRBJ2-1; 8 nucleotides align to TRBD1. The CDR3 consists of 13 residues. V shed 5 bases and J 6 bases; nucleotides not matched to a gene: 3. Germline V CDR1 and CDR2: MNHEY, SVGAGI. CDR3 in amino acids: CASSRQGINEQFF. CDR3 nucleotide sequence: TGTGCCAGCAGTCGACAGGGGATCAATGAGCAGTTCTTC.

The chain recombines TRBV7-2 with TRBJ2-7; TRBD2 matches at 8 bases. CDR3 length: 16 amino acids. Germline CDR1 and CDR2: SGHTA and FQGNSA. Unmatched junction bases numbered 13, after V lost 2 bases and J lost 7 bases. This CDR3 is CASSLMAGGTYMEQYF. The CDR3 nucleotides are TGTGCCAGCAGCTTAATGGCGGGAGGTACCTACATGGAGCAGTACTTC.

This CDR3 is CASSVAPAELGQFF. In DNA, the CDR3 is TGTGCCAGCAGCGTAGCTCCGGCAGAACTCGGGCAGTTCTTC. This chain connects TRBV9 to TRBJ2-1; D gene uncertain. Germline values: CDR1 SGDLS, CDR2 YYNGEE. V was trimmed by 0 bases and J by 12 bases, leaving 16 bases between them. The CDR3 contains 14 residues.

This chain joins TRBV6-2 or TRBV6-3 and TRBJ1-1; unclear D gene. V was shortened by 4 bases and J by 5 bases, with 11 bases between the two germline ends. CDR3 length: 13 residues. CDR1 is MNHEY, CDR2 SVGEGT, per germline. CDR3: CASSLAGRTEAFF. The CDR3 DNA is TGTGCCAGCAGTTTGGCCGGGAGGACTGAAGCTTTCTTT.